The rows below give T cell receptor beta chains drawn from one sample of a study of blood T cell repertoires in COVID-19. Profiling relied on immunoSEQ multiplex PCR, and the TCRdb table lists in-frame clones only, not all of them. The table lists 200,000 or so clones, 70% to 90% of them singletons, with less than 3% in the top ten. Source material: peripheral blood. The receptors here all came from a man between 25 and 39 years old with COVID-19, enrolled during active disease. CDR3s include the opening cysteine and the closing phenylalanine or tryptophan. Clone size, where shown, is once, few, many, or a class for clones that have expanded.

v_gene,j_gene,abundance,CDR3aa
TRBV7-3,TRBJ1-1,NA,CASSSTFNTEAFF
TRBV27,TRBJ2-5,NA,CASSQGQSDVPKTQYF
TRBV13,TRBJ2-1,NA,CASSSERTGRINNEQFF
TRBV7-3,TRBJ1-2,NA,CASSLAPGEDYGYTF
TRBV6-2/TRBV6-3,TRBJ2-2,NA,CASSYPSGGTDTGELFF
TRBV5-8,TRBJ2-5,NA,CASDRGGETQYF
TRBV15,TRBJ2-1,NA,CATSRTGSSYNEQFF
TRBV24-1,TRBJ2-1,NA,CATSDYFYNEQFF
TRBV2,TRBJ2-7,NA,CASLMPDRVSYEQYF
TRBV18,TRBJ1-6,NA,CASSLLDRVQSPLHF
TRBV18,TRBJ1-6,once,CASSPRDRGPSPLHF
TRBV6-6,TRBJ2-5,once,CASRTPSWGERETQYF
TRBV5-5,TRBJ1-4,NA,CASSLLRPGLNDKLFF
TRBV9,TRBJ2-1,NA,CASSVGQGDRFF
TRBV19,TRBJ1-5,NA,CASSQDRDQPQHF
TRBV6-9,TRBJ1-1,NA,CASSYRGQGPDEAFF
TRBV10-1,TRBJ1-2,once,CASSPDRGPNYGYTF
TRBV7-8,TRBJ2-4,NA,CASSLGGVGAWGKNIQYF
TRBV6-5,TRBJ2-7,NA,CASSYRDRDSPREQYF
TRBV5-1,TRBJ2-3,NA,CASSLVDRGGEPDTQYF
TRBV27,TRBJ1-5,NA,CASSSDRVYQPQHF
TRBV4-3,TRBJ2-3,NA,CASSQGTGPKDTQYF
TRBV24-1,TRBJ2-1,NA,CATSDRGVGGQRSYNEQFF